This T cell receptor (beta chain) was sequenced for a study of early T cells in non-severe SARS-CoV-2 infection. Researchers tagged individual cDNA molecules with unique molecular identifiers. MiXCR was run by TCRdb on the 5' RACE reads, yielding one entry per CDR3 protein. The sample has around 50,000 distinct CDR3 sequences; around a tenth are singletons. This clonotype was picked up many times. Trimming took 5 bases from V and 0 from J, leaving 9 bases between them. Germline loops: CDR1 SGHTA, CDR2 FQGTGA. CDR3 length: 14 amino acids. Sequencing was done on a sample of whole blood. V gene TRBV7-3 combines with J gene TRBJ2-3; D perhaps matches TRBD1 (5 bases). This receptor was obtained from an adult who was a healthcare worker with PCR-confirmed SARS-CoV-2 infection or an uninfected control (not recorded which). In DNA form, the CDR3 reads TGTGCCAGCAGCCCCGACAGAAGCACAGATACGCAGTATTTT. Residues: CASSPDRSTDTQYF.